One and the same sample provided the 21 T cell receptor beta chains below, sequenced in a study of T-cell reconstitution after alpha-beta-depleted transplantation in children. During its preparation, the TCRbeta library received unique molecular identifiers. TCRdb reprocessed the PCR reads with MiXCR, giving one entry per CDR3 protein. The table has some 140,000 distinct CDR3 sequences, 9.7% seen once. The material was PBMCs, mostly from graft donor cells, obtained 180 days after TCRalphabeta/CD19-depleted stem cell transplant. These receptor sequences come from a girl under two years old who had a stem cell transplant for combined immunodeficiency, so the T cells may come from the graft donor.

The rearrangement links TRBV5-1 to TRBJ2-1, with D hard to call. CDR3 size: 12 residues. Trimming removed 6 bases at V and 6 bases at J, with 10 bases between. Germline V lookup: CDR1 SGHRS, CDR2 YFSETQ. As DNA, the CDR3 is TGCGCCAGCATAGAAAGTAGCAATGAGCAGTTCTTC. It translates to CASIESSNEQFF.

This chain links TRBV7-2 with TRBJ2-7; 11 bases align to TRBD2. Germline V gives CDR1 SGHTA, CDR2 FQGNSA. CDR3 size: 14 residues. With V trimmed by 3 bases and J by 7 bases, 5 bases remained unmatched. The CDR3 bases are TGTGCCAGCAGCTTTAGCGGGAGGGCCGGGGAGCAGTACTTC. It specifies CASSFSGRAGEQYF.

CDR3 sequence (DNA): TGTGCCAGCAGCGTGAGCCCTACCTACGAGCAGTACTTC. Its protein product is CASSVSPTYEQYF. The chain carries TRBV9 and TRBJ2-7; D is undetermined. The CDR3 contains 13 residues. V shed 2 bases and J shed 2 bases, with 8 bases lying between them. The germline gives CDR1 SGDLS, CDR2 YYNGEE.

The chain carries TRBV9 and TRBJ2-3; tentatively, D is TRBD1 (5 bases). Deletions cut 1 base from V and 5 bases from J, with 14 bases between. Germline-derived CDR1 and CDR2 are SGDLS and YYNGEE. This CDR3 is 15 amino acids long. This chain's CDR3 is CASSVSQASRDTQYF. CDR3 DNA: TGTGCCAGCAGCGTATCACAGGCGAGCCGAGATACGCAGTATTTT.

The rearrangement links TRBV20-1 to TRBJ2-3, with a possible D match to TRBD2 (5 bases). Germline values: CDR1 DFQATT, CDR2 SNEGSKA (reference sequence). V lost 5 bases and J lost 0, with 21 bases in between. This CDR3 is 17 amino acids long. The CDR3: CSALTASSSPSTDTQYF. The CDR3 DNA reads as TGCAGTGCTCTTACAGCTTCTAGCTCACCTAGCACAGATACGCAGTATTTT.

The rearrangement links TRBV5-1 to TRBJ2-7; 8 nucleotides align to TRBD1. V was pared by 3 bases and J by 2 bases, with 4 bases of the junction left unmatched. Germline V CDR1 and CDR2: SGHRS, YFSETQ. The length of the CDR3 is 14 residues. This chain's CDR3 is CASSSYRGAYEQYF. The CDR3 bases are TGCGCCAGCAGCTCCTACAGGGGGGCCTACGAGCAGTACTTC.

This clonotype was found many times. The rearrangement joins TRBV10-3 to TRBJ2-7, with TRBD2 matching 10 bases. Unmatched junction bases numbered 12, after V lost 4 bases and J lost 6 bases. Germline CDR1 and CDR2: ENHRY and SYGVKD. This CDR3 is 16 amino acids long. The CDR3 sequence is CAISAVGLAGASEQYF. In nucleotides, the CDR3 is TGTGCCATCAGTGCAGTCGGTCTAGCGGGGGCCAGCGAGCAGTACTTC.

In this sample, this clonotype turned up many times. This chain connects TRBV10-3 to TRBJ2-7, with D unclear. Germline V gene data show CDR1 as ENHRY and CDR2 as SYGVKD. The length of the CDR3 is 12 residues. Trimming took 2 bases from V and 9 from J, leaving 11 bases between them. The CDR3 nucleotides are TGTGCCATCAGTGAGCGTAGGGAAGGGCAGTACTTC. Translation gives CAISERREGQYF.

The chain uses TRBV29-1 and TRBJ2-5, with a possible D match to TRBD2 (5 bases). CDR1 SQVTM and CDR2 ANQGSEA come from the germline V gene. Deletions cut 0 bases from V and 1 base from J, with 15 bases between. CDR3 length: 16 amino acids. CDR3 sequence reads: CSVEEGLAPPQETQYF. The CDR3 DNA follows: TGCAGCGTTGAAGAAGGGCTAGCCCCCCCCCAAGAGACCCAGTACTTC.

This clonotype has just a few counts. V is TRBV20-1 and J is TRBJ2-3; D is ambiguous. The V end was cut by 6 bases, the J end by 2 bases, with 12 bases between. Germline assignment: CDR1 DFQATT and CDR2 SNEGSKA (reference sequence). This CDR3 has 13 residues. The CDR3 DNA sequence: TGCAGTGCCCCCTCCTCCCCCACAGATACGCAGTATTTT. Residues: CSAPSSPTDTQYF.

The CDR3 sequence: CASSRTGGLLAHQPQHF. In nucleotides, the CDR3 is TGTGCCAGCAGCCGGACGGGGGGTCTATTAGCTCATCAGCCCCAGCATTTT. The V gene is TRBV6-1, the J gene TRBJ1-5; D possibly corresponds to TRBD1 (5 bases). CDR1 MNHNS and CDR2 SASEGT come from the germline V gene. The V end was cut by 6 bases, the J end by 5 bases, with 23 bases between. The CDR3 has 17 residues.

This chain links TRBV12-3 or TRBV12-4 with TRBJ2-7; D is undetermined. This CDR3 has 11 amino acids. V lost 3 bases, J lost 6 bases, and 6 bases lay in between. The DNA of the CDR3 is TGTGCCAGCAGTTTTTCGGTCGAGCAGTACTTC. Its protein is CASSFSVEQYF.

The CDR3 DNA reads as TGCAGCGCGACGGGGGCAGGATGGGAGCAGTACTTC. It is translated as CSATGAGWEQYF. The genes are TRBV29-1 and TRBJ2-7; TRBD1 or TRBD2 may be the D gene (6 bases each). CDR3 size: 12 residues. V lost 7 bases and J lost 7, with 17 bases in between. The germline CDR1 and CDR2 sequences are SQVTM and ANQGSEA.

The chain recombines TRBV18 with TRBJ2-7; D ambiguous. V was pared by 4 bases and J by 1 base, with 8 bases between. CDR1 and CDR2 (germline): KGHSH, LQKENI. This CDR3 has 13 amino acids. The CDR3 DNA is TGTGCCAGCTCACTTGAGTCGTCCTACGAGCAGTACTTC. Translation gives CASSLESSYEQYF.

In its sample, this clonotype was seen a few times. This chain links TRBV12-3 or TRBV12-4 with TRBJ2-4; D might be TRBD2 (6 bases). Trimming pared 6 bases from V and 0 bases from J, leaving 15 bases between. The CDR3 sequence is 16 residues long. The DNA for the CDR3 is TGTGCCAGCAGCCGTCCGGGGGAGGAAGCCAAAAACATTCAGTACTTC. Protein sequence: CASSRPGEEAKNIQYF.

In DNA form, the CDR3 reads TGCGCCAGCAGCCCGACTAGCGGGCGGAACACCGGGGAGCTGTTTTTT. Translation gives CASSPTSGRNTGELFF. V and J are TRBV5-1 and TRBJ2-2; 10 bases are shared with TRBD2. The germline gives CDR1 SGHRS, CDR2 YFSETQ. The CDR3 contains 16 residues. The ends lost 4 bases at V and 1 base at J; junction bases unmatched: 4.

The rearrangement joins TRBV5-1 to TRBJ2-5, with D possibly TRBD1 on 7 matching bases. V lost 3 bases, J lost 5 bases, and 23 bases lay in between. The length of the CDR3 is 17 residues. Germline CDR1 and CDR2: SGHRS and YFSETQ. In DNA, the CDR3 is TGCGCCAGCAGCTCTGAAGGGACTCCAGGGGGTTGGGAGACCCAGTACTTC. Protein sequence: CASSSEGTPGGWETQYF.

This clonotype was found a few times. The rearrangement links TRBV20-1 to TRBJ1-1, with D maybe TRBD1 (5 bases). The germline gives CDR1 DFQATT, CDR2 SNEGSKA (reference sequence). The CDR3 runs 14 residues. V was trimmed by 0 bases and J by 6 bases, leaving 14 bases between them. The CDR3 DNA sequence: TGCAGTGCTAGAGATCTGGGGGAAGGGGCTGAAGCTTTCTTT. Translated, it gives CSARDLGEGAEAFF.

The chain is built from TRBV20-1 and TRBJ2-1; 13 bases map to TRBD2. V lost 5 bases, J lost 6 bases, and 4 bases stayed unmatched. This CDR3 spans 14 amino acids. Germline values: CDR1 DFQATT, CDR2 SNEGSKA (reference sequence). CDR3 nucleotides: TGCAGTGCTGGCAGGACTAGCGGGGGCAATGAGCAGTTCTTC. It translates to CSAGRTSGGNEQFF.

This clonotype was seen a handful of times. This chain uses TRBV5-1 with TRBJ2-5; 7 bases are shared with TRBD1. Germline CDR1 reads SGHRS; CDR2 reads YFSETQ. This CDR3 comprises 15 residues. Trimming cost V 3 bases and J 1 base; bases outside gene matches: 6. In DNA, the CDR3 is TGCGCCAGCAGCTCCGGACAGGCCCTCCAAGAGACCCAGTACTTC. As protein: CASSSGQALQETQYF.

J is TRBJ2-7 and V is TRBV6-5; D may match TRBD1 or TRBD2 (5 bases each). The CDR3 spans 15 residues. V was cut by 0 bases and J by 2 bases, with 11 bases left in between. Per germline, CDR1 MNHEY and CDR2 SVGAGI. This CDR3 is CASSYSGRVPYEQYF. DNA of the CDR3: TGTGCCAGCAGTTACTCGGGACGTGTCCCCTACGAGCAGTACTTC.